This T cell receptor beta chain was obtained from a study of cytomegalovirus exposure and HLA in healthy donors. Unmatched junction bases numbered 6, after V lost 4 bases and J lost 4 bases. The CDR3 loop spans 14 amino acids. Germline V gene data show CDR1 as SGHRS and CDR2 as YFSETQ. This clone has more than one count but fewer than ten. PCR primers comprised 60 Vbeta and 13 Jbeta primers. Only in-frame clones appear in the TCRdb table, and some are missing; sequencing was by immunoSEQ multiplex PCR. The sample has roughly 77,000 clones, 72% seen once. Material for sequencing was PBMCs. The rearrangement joins TRBV5-1 to TRBJ1-1, with TRBD1 identical over 8 bases. This TCR was sampled from a woman between 35 and 50 years old in good health and CMV-seropositive. This CDR3 is CASSPGQGSTEAFF. CDR3 sequence (DNA): TGCGCCAGCAGCCCTGGACAGGGAAGCACTGAAGCTTTCTTT.